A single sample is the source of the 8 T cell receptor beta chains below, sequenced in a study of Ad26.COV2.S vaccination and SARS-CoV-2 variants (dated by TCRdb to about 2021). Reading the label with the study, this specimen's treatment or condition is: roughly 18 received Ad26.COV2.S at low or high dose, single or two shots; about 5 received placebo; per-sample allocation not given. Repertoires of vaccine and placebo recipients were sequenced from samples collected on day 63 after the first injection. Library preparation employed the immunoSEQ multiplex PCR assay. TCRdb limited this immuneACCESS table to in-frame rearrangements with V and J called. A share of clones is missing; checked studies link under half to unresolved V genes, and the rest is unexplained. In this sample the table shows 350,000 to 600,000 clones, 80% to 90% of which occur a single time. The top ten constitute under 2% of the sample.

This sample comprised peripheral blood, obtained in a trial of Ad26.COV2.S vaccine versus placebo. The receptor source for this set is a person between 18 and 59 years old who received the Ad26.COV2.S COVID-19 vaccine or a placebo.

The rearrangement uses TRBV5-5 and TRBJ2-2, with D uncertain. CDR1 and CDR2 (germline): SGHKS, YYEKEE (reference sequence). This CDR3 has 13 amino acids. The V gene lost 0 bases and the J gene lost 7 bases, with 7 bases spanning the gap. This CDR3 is CASSLVAYGELFF. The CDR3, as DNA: TGTGCCAGCAGCTTGGTGGCCTACGGGGAGCTGTTTTTT.

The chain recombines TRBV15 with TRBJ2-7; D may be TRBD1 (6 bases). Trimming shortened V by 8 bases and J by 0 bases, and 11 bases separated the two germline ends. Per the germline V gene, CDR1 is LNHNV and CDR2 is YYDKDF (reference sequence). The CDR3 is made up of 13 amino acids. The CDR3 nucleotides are TGTGCCACCGGGGACAATTTCTCCTACGAGCAGTACTTC. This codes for CATGDNFSYEQYF. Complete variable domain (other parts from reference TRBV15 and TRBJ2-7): DAMVIQNPRYQVTQFGKPVTLSCSQTLNHNVMYWYQQKSSQAPKLLFHYYDKDFNNEADTPDNFQSRRPNTSFCFLDIRSPGLGDTAMYLCATGDNFSYEQYFGPGTRLTVT.

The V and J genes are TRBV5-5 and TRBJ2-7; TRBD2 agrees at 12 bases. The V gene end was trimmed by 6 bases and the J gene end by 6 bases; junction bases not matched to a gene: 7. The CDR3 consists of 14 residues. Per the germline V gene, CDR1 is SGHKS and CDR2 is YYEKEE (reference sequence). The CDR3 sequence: CASNPLAGGGEQYF. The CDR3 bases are TGTGCCAGCAACCCTCTAGCGGGAGGGGGCGAGCAGTACTTC. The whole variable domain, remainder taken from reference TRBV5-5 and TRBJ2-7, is DAGVTQSPTHLIKTRGQQVTLRCSPISGHKSVSWYQQVLGQGPQFIFQYYEKEERGRGNFPDRFSARQFPNYSSELNVNALLLGDSALYLCASNPLAGGGEQYFGPGTRLTVT.

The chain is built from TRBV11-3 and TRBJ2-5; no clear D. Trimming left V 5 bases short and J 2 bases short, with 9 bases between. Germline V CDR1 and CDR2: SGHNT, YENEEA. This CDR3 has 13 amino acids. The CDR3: CASSRGRQETQYF. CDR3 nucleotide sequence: TGTGCCAGCAGCCGTGGACGACAAGAGACCCAGTACTTC.

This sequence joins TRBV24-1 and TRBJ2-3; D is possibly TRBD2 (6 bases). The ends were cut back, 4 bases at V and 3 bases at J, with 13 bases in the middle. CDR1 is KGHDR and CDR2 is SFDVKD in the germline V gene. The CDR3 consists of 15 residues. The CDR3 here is CATSEEGLITDTQYF. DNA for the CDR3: TGTGCCACCAGTGAGGAGGGGCTCATTACAGATACGCAGTATTTT.

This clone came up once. The CDR3 reads CATSRGPAYGYTF. The DNA for the CDR3 is TGTGCCACCAGCAGAGGGCCGGCCTATGGCTACACCTTC. The gene calls are TRBV15 and TRBJ1-2; D unclear. Trimming removed 1 base from V and 4 bases from J, with 7 bases in between. The germline V gene has CDR1 LNHNV and CDR2 YYDKDF (reference sequence). This CDR3 contains 13 residues.

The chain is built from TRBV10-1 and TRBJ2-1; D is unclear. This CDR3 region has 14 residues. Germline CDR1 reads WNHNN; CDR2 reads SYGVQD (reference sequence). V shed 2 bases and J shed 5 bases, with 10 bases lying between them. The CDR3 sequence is CASSEILGNNEQFF. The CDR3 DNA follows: TGCGCCAGCAGTGAGATTCTTGGGAACAATGAGCAGTTCTTC.

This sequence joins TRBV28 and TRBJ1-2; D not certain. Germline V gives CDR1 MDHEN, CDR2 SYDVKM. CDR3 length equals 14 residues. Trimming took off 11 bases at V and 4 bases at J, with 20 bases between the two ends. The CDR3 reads CAATVIGGGYGYTF. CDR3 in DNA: TGTGCCGCCACGGTGATAGGTGGAGGCTATGGCTACACCTTC.